The 21 T cell receptor beta chains given below trace back to one sample, sequenced in a study of identical twins. TCRdb independently ran MiXCR on the 5' RACE reads; one entry per CDR3 protein. The data hold 250,000 or so distinct CDR3 sequences, with roughly 7.5% observed a single time. The data were also submitted as part of a second study, on yellow fever vaccine responses in identical twins.

The sample taken for sequencing was CD8+ T cells sorted from blood. Every receptor here comes from a woman under 30 in good health.

The chain carries TRBV12-2 and TRBJ2-7; TRBD1, the table's D call, lacks a check against the DNA. TRBV12-2 is described as a pseudogene. The CDR3 runs to 15 residues. This CDR3 reads CASRLVQGDSYEQYF. The CDR3 region has the DNA TGTGCAAGTCGCTTAGTTCAGGGGGACTCCTACGAGCAGTACTTC.

This chain's CDR3 is CASRLARERSTYEQYF. DNA for the CDR3: TGTGCAAGTCGCTTAGCGCGTGAGCGGTCAACCTACGAGCAGTACTTC. The genes are TRBV12-2 and TRBJ2-7. TRBV12-2 is a known pseudogene. The CDR3 extends over 16 amino acids.

This clonotype showed up many times. V usage is TRBV4-1 and J usage is TRBJ2-1, with a possible D match to TRBD2 (6 bases). Germline V gene lookup returns CDR1 MGHRA and CDR2 YSYEKL. The CDR3 runs 14 residues. Trimming stripped 1 base from V and 6 bases from J, with 10 bases between. The chain's CDR3 is CASSQVFSGNEQFF. DNA for the CDR3: TGCGCCAGCAGCCAAGTTTTTAGCGGCAATGAGCAGTTCTTC.

This clonotype was found a few times. V and J are TRBV10-3 and TRBJ2-7; the D gene is possibly TRBD1 (5 bases). The V end lost 4 bases, the J end lost 2 bases, and 9 bases lay between the germline ends. Germline loops: CDR1 ENHRY, CDR2 SYGVKD. The CDR3 is 13 amino acids. This CDR3 is CAISGGATYEQYF. CDR3 sequence (DNA): TGTGCCATCAGTGGGGGCGCAACCTACGAGCAGTACTTC.

This clonotype was recorded a few times. The chain recombines TRBV6-2 or TRBV6-3 with TRBJ2-3; 10 bases fit TRBD1. Trimming removed 7 bases from V and 5 bases from J; junction bases left unmatched: 9. The CDR3 sequence is 15 residues long. The V gene's germline CDR1 is MNHEY and CDR2 SVGEGT. The CDR3 spells CASTRGTGVGDTQYF. CDR3 DNA: TGTGCCAGCACGCGCGGGACAGGGGTAGGAGATACGCAGTATTTT.

The chain uses TRBV29-1 and TRBJ2-7; D might be TRBD1 (5 bases). V dropped 6 bases and J dropped 6 bases, with 15 bases sitting between them. The germline V gene encodes CDR1 SQVTM and CDR2 ANQGSEA. This CDR3 is built from 12 residues. The CDR3, as DNA: TGCAGCGTAGTTACAGGATACGGCGAGCAGTACTTC. This encodes CSVVTGYGEQYF.

This clonotype was seen at least ten times. This chain joins TRBV5-6 and TRBJ2-1, with D unclear. Looked up from germline, CDR1 is SGHDT and CDR2 is YYEEEE. The CDR3 is 14 residues long. V was pared by 2 bases and J by 8 bases, with 14 bases between. The CDR3, as DNA: TGTGCCAGCAGCTTTGGAAGATCTTCCGATGAGCAGTTCTTC. Translating it yields CASSFGRSSDEQFF.

This clonotype was recorded many times. V usage is TRBV29-1 and J usage is TRBJ2-1; TRBD2 might be the D (5 bases). Germline V gene sequence: CDR1 SQVTM, CDR2 ANQGSEA. Between the trimmed V and J ends, which lost 3 bases and 6 bases, there was a span of 15 bases. The CDR3 runs to 14 residues. The CDR3: CSVEHGGPGNEQFF. The CDR3 bases are TGCAGCGTTGAGCATGGAGGACCGGGCAATGAGCAGTTCTTC.

The V gene is TRBV6-1, the J gene TRBJ2-3, with D uncertain. From germline, CDR1 is MNHNS and CDR2 SASEGT. The CDR3 is made up of 15 amino acids. The V end lost 4 bases, the J end lost 0 bases, and 11 bases lay between the germline ends. Written as DNA, the CDR3 is TGTGCCAGCAGTGTAAAGGGCTCTAGCACAGATACGCAGTATTTT. Its translation is CASSVKGSSTDTQYF.

This clonotype was seen a handful of times. The chain is built from TRBV10-3 and TRBJ2-5; 9 bases align to TRBD1. The CDR3 is made up of 15 amino acids. Germline trimming cut 3 bases from V and 5 bases from J; bases unmatched to any gene: 7. In germline, CDR1 is ENHRY, CDR2 SYGVKD. In nucleotides, the CDR3 is TGTGCCATCAGTGAAGGGACAGGGATGGGGGAGACCCAGTACTTC. It specifies CAISEGTGMGETQYF.

This clonotype was detected many times. V gene TRBV7-9 combines with J gene TRBJ2-1, with D perhaps matching TRBD2 (6 bases). Germline CDR1 reads SEHNR; CDR2 reads FQNEAQ (reference sequence). The CDR3 consists of 17 residues. Trimming took 2 bases from V and 5 from J, leaving 19 bases between them. For the CDR3, the DNA is TGTGCCAGCAGCTTACTAGCGCCAAGGACGGCGAACAATGAGCAGTTCTTC. Its protein is CASSLLAPRTANNEQFF.

Ten or more counts support this clonotype. This chain links TRBV12-3 or TRBV12-4 with TRBJ2-7, with 9 bases matching TRBD1. Germline trimming cut 6 bases from V and 3 bases from J; bases unmatched to any gene: 9. The CDR3 has 15 amino acids. In DNA, the CDR3 is TGTGCCAGCAGCCAGGTCGACAGGGGGGTCTACGAGCAGTACTTC. It encodes CASSQVDRGVYEQYF.

This clonotype was seen a few times. The J gene is TRBJ2-1, the V gene TRBV4-2; D possibly corresponds to TRBD1 (5 bases). CDR3 length equals 15 residues. V was clipped by 3 bases and J by 8 bases, with 17 bases between them. CDR1 and CDR2 from the germline V gene are LGHNA and YNFKEQ. The DNA of the CDR3 is TGTGCCAGCAGCCAGGGGCTAGGGAATGGGGATGAGCAGTTCTTC. Protein: CASSQGLGNGDEQFF.

The sample holds a few counts of this clonotype. The chain has TRBV2 and TRBJ1-1; 8 bases agree with TRBD1. V shed 6 bases and J 4 bases; nucleotides not matched to a gene: 4. Germline V gene sequence: CDR1 SNHLY, CDR2 FYNNEI. There are 13 residues in the CDR3. The CDR3 loop reads CASRDTGGTEAFF. The CDR3 bases are TGTGCCAGCAGAGACACAGGGGGCACTGAAGCTTTCTTT.

This clonotype was seen repeatedly, ten times or more. The rearrangement uses TRBV24-1 and TRBJ2-5, with 9 nucleotides matching TRBD1. CDR1 is KGHDR and CDR2 is SFDVKD in the germline V gene. The CDR3 consists of 15 residues. The V and J ends lost 1 base and 4 bases, in that order; junction bases with no gene match: 3. The CDR3 here is CATSDFETGGETQYF. In DNA, the CDR3 is TGTGCCACCAGTGATTTCGAGACAGGGGGAGAGACCCAGTACTTC.

This clonotype has a handful of counts. CDR3 nucleotide sequence: TGTGCCAGCAGCTTGGGACCATCTGGGGCCAACGTCCTGACTTTC. This gives the protein CASSLGPSGANVLTF. This chain uses TRBV7-9 with TRBJ2-6; D is possibly TRBD1 or TRBD2 (5 bases each). Trimming took off 3 bases at V and 1 base at J, with 7 bases between the two ends. CDR3 length: 15 amino acids. Germline-derived CDR1 and CDR2 are SEHNR and FQNEAQ (reference sequence).

The gene calls are TRBV20-1 and TRBJ1-1; 10 bases are shared with TRBD1. Looked up from germline, CDR1 is DFQATT and CDR2 is SNEGSKA (reference sequence). This CDR3 contains 14 residues. V was pared by 6 bases and J by 6 bases, with 10 bases of the junction left unmatched. CDR3: CSAIVPGQGSEAFF. The CDR3 bases are TGCAGTGCCATAGTTCCGGGACAGGGGTCTGAAGCTTTCTTT.

At least ten counts were recorded for this clonotype. The chain carries TRBV29-1 and TRBJ2-1; TRBD2 aligns across 15 bases. CDR1 is SQVTM and CDR2 is ANQGSEA in the germline V gene. The V and J ends lost 1 base and 0 bases, in that order; junction bases with no gene match: 4. The CDR3 loop spans 18 amino acids. CDR3 coding DNA: TGCAGCGTTGAAGGGTTGGGACTAGCGGGAGGCTCCTACAATGAGCAGTTCTTC. Residues: CSVEGLGLAGGSYNEQFF.

This clonotype was found many times. The rearrangement joins TRBV25-1 to TRBJ2-1; D gene unclear. The CDR3 runs 14 residues. CDR1 is MGHDK and CDR2 is SYGVNS in the germline V gene. V shed 5 bases and J shed 3 bases, with 11 bases lying between them. The CDR3 sequence is CASSQALDYNEQFF. The CDR3 nucleotides are TGTGCCAGCAGTCAGGCCTTGGACTACAATGAGCAGTTCTTC. Complete variable domain (other parts from reference TRBV25-1 and TRBJ2-1): EADIYQTPRYLVIGTGKKITLECSQTMGHDKMYWYQQDPGMELHLIHYSYGVNSTEKGDLSSESTVSRIRTEHFPLTLESARPSHTSQYLCASSQALDYNEQFFGPGTRLTVL.

This clonotype occurred a few times. The chain links TRBV12-3 or TRBV12-4 to TRBJ1-1; no reliable D call. The V gene lost 5 bases and the J gene lost 3 bases, with 16 bases spanning the gap. This CDR3 contains 15 residues. The CDR3 bases are TGTGCCAGCAGTCACAGAGGGTTCGGGTACACTGAAGCTTTCTTT. It is translated as CASSHRGFGYTEAFF.

This clonotype was seen repeatedly, ten times or more. One junction end does not reproduce the germline sequence, and a read error may be involved. The chain carries TRBV29-1 and TRBJ2-1; TRBD1 matches at 9 bases. The germline CDR1 and CDR2 sequences are SQVTM and ANQGSEA. There are 13 residues in the CDR3. CDR3 nucleotide sequence: TGCAGTGTTGAGGGACAGGGAAGTGATGAGCAGTTCTTC. It codes for CSVEGQGSDEQFF.